These 6 T cell receptor beta chains share one sample of origin, sequenced in a study of blood T cell repertoires in COVID-19. Clones were sequenced by immunoSEQ multiplex PCR, and TCRdb holds only the in-frame ones, with some missing. The profile shows about 60,000 clones, around nine tenths of them singletons. The sequencing sample was made of peripheral blood. The receptors here all came from a man in his 60s with acute or convalescent COVID-19.

By sample share, this clone is medium-sized. The chain combines TRBV27 with TRBJ1-1; a weak D match, TRBD1 (5 bases). Trimming cost V 5 bases and J 0 bases, with 22 bases left between them. The CDR3 length is 18 residues. Looked up from germline, CDR1 is MNHEY and CDR2 is SMNVEV (reference sequence). This chain's CDR3 is CASSDNPPGGVLNTEAFF. The CDR3 bases are TGTGCCAGCAGTGACAATCCCCCGGGGGGAGTCTTGAACACTGAAGCTTTCTTT.

V and J are TRBV5-1 and TRBJ2-5, with 12 bases identical to TRBD2. Germline V gives CDR1 SGHRS, CDR2 YFSETQ. The CDR3 has 15 residues. J was trimmed by 4 bases and V by 4 bases; bases with no gene match: 5. For the CDR3, the DNA is TGCGCCAGCAGCCCCCTAGCGGGAGGGGGAGAGACCCAGTACTTC. It codes for CASSPLAGGGETQYF.

The gene calls are TRBV10-3 and TRBJ2-7; a possible D gene is TRBD1 (5 bases). V lost 11 bases, J lost 2 bases, and 13 bases lay in between. The CDR3 covers 12 residues. Germline CDR1 reads ENHRY; CDR2 reads SYGVKD. The CDR3 bases are TGTGCCGCCTCCGGCAGGGCCTACGAGCAGTACTTC. This sequence encodes CAASGRAYEQYF.

The V call is TRBV13, the J call TRBJ1-2; D gene uncertain. Deletions cut 0 bases from V and 6 bases from J, with 14 bases between. The CDR3 runs 15 residues. CDR1 is PRHDT and CDR2 is FYEKMQ in the germline V gene (reference sequence). CDR3 sequence (DNA): TGTGCCAGCAGCTTAGGGAGGGTTATTGGGGATGGCTACACCTTC. Protein sequence: CASSLGRVIGDGYTF.

The CDR3 here is CASSPPPQTEGKPQHF. CDR3 sequence (DNA): TGTGCCAGCAGCCCCCCCCCTCAAACAGAGGGCAAGCCCCAGCATTTT. This chain uses TRBV28 with TRBJ1-5; no reliable D call. Per the germline V gene, CDR1 is MDHEN and CDR2 is SYDVKM. V shed 6 bases and J shed 8 bases, with 23 bases lying between them. This CDR3 contains 16 residues.

This clone was counted a single time. This chain joins TRBV5-1 and TRBJ2-1; D perhaps matches TRBD2 (6 bases). CDR3 length: 16 amino acids. Trimming left V 4 bases short and J 3 bases short, with 17 bases between. Germline V gene sequence: CDR1 SGHRS, CDR2 YFSETQ. For the CDR3, the DNA is TGCGCCAGCAGCCCCCGGGATAGCGGAGACTACAATGAGCAGTTCTTC. Amino acid sequence: CASSPRDSGDYNEQFF.